This T cell receptor (beta chain) was recorded in a study of blood T cell repertoires in COVID-19. In the study overall: Acute-phase and convalescent COVID-19 samples originated in the United States, Italy and Spain. The analysed material was cDNA or gDNA that came from T cells, B-cell-depleted T cells, or PBMCs.

The V segment lost 1 base and the J segment 2 bases; nucleotides outside the gene matches: 5. CDR1 SEHNR and CDR2 FQNEAQ come from the germline V gene (reference sequence). The CDR3 length is 15 residues. Original analysis: Estimated nucleated cell counts came from reference gene primer amplification. Method: immunoSEQ multiplex PCR; TCRdb's copy keeps in-frame clones and lacks some. That table supplies the V and J calls and clone size; D and trimming were determined from the DNA. The data contain 120,000 or so clones, about 90% of them singletons. This clone has a single count. The chain has TRBV7-9 and TRBJ2-7; 7 nucleotides align to TRBD1. The sequence came from a woman in her 70s with acute or convalescent COVID-19. The sample consisted of peripheral blood. The CDR3 loop reads CASSLEGTEAYEQYF. In DNA, the CDR3 is TGTGCCAGCAGCTTAGAGGGGACAGAGGCCTACGAGCAGTACTTC.